This TCR beta chain comes out of a study of Ad26.COV2.S vaccination and SARS-CoV-2 variants. Study-wide results and caveats: Substantial breadth in spike-specific CD8+ and CD4+ T cell responses was reportedly seen after vaccination.

With respect to this clone: Its specificity is not known.

The ends were cut back, 5 bases at V and 4 bases at J, with 20 bases in the middle. The CDR3 runs to 16 residues. Germline CDR1 and CDR2: SGHVS and FNYEAQ. Documented treatment: 15 to 20 received Ad26.COV2.S at low or high dose, single or two shots; a few received placebo; per-sample allocation not given. Vaccine and placebo recipients were sampled on day 63 after the first injection. Donation was by an adult aged 18-55 years who was in Boston. In the vaccine, an Ad26 vector expressed the SARS-CoV-2 spike of the Wuhan strain. The method was immunoSEQ multiplex PCR; TCRdb's version includes in-frame clones alone and lacks a portion of them. Among hundreds of thousands of clones, roughly 80% were seen once, and the ten largest hold around 7%.

The clonotype originates from a person between 18 and 65 years old who received the Ad26.COV2.S COVID-19 vaccine or a placebo. The sample here was peripheral blood, taken in a trial of Ad26.COV2.S vaccine versus placebo. The chain employs TRBV7-6 and TRBJ1-2; unclear D gene. Here the CDR3 reads CASSAVSTGSLYGYTF. The DNA for the CDR3 is TGTGCCAGCAGCGCCGTGAGTACTGGCAGTCTCTATGGCTACACCTTC.